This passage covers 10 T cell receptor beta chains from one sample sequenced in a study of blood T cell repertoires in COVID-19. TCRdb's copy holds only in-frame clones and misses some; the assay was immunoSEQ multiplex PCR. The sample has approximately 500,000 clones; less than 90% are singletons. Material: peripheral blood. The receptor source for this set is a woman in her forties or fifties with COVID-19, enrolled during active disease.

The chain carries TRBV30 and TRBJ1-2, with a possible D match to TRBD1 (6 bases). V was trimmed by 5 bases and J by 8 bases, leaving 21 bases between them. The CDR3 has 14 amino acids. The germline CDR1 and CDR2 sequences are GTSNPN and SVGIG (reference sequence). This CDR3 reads CAWARGAVVWGYTF. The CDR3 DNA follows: TGTGCCTGGGCACGGGGGGCAGTCGTGTGGGGCTACACCTTC. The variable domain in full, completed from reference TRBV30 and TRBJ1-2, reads SQTIHQWPATLVQPVGSPLSLECTVEGTSNPNLYWYRQAAGRGLQLLFYSVGIGQISSEVPQNLSASRPQDRQFILSSKKLLLSDSGFYLCAWARGAVVWGYTFGSGTRLTVV.

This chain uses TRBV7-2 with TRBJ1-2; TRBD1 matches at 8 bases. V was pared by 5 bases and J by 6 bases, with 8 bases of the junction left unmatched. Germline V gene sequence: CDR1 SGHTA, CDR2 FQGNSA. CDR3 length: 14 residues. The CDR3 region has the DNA TGTGCCAGCAGCCTTACGACAGGGGTCGATGGCTACACCTTC. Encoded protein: CASSLTTGVDGYTF. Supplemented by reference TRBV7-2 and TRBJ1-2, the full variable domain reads GAGVSQSPSNKVTEKGKDVELRCDPISGHTALYWYRQSLGQGLEFLIYFQGNSAPDKSGLPSDRFSAERTGGSVSTLTIQRTQQEDSAVYLCASSLTTGVDGYTFGSGTRLTVV.

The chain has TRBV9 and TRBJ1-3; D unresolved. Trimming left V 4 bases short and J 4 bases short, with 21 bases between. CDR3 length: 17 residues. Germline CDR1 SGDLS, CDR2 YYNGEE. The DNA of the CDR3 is TGTGCCAGCAGCACTAGCGGGTGGGGTAGTAGCGGAAACACCATATATTTT. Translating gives CASSTSGWGSSGNTIYF.

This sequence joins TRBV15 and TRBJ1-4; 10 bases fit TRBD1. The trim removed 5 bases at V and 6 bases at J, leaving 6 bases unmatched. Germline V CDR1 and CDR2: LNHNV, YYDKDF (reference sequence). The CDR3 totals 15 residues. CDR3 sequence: CATSFRQGADEKLFF. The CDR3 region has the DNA TGTGCCACCAGCTTCCGACAGGGGGCTGATGAAAAACTGTTTTTT. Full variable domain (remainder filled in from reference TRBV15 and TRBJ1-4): DAMVIQNPRYQVTQFGKPVTLSCSQTLNHNVMYWYQQKSSQAPKLLFHYYDKDFNNEADTPDNFQSRRPNTSFCFLDIRSPGLGDTAMYLCATSFRQGADEKLFFGSGTQLSVL.

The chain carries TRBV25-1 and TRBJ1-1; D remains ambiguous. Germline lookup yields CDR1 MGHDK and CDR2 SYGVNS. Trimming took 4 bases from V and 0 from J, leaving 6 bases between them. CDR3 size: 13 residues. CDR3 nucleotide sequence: TGTGCCAGCAGTGTCCAGATGAACACTGAAGCTTTCTTT. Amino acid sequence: CASSVQMNTEAFF.

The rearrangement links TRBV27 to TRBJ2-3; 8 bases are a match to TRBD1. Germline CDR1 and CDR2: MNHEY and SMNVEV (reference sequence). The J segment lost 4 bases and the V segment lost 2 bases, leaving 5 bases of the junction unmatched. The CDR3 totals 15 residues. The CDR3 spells CASSLRRGHADTQYF. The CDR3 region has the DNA TGTGCCAGCAGTTTACGCAGGGGGCATGCAGATACGCAGTATTTT.

As DNA, the CDR3 is TGTGCCAGCAGTTTGTCCTACAGGGGCACAGATACGCAGTATTTT. Protein: CASSLSYRGTDTQYF. The V and J genes are TRBV28 and TRBJ2-3; weak D call: TRBD1 (6 bases). With 3 bases removed from V and 1 base from J, the gap between germline ends came to 11 bases. The CDR3 runs 15 residues. Germline assignment: CDR1 MDHEN and CDR2 SYDVKM. Drawing the rest from reference TRBV28 and TRBJ2-3, the complete variable domain is DVKVTQSSRYLVKRTGEKVFLECVQDMDHENMFWYRQDPGLGLRLIYFSYDVKMKEKGDIPEGYSVSREKKERFSLILESASTNQTSMYLCASSLSYRGTDTQYFGPGTRLTVL.

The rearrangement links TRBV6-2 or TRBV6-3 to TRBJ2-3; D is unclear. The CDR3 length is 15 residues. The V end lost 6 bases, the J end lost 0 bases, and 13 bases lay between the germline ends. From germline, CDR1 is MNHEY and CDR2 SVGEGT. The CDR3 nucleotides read TGTGCCAGCAGCCTGAAGCATTCTAGCACAGATACGCAGTATTTT. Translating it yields CASSLKHSSTDTQYF.

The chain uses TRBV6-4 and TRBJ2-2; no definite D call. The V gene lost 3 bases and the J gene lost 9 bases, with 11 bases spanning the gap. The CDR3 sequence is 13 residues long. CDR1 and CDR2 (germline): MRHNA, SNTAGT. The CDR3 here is CASSEEVGRELFF. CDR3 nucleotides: TGTGCCAGCAGTGAGGAAGTGGGCCGGGAGCTGTTTTTT.

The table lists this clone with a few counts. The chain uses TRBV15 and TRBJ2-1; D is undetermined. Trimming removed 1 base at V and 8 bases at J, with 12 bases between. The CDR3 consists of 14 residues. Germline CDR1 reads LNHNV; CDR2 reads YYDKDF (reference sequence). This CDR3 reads CATSRGLGDDEQFF. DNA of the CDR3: TGTGCCACCAGCAGAGGTCTGGGCGACGATGAGCAGTTCTTC.